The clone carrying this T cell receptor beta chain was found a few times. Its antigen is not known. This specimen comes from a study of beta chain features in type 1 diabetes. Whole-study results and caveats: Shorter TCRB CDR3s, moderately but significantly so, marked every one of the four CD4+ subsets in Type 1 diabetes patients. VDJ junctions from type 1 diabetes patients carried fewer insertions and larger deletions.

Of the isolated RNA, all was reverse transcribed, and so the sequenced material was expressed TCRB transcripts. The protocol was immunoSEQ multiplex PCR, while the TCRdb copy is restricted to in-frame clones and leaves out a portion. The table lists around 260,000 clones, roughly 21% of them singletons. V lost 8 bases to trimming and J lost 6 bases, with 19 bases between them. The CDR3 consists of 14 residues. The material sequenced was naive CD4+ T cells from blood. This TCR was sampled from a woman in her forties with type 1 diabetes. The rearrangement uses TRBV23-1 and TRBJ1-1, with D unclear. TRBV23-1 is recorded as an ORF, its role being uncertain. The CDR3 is CASGREIVNPEAFF. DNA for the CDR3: TGCGCCAGCGGGAGGGAAATTGTCAATCCTGAAGCTTTCTTT.